One T cell receptor beta chain is described in this entry. Its antigen has not been determined. No much larger clone exists at a distance of one base, and base qualities are not known. The data were taken from a study of blood T cell repertoires in COVID-19 (TCRdb year 2020). Regarding the research as a whole: Collaborator samples came from the United States, Italy and Spain and covered acute and convalescent phases of COVID-19. The material from the prospective study consisted of cDNA or gDNA derived from T cells, B-cell-depleted T cells, or PBMCs. Subjects who had been exposed to COVID-19, were actively infected with it, or had recovered from it provided the deeply sampled blood TCRbeta repertoires that made up the dataset. A freely available public database, intended as a resource for researchers studying the immune response to SARS-CoV-2, is where the repertoires were released. Samples came from the ongoing ImmuneRACE study (first 160 participants) plus 1,254 subjects from 6 global collaborators. A de-identified subject ID, COVID-19 status, age in years and sex were almost always included in the sample metadata. HLA class I and class II types, where available, came from metadata supplied by the sample provider rather than from assay-based typing. Results the study describes overall, beyond this receptor: The amount of clinical and demographic metadata varied by source and participant and was provided uncurated.

Collaborating institutions collected whole blood in K2EDTA tubes following their own protocols. For TCRbeta analysis, collaborators shipped samples in one of three forms: frozen whole blood, isolated PBMCs, or DNA extracted from either of those sample types. TCRbeta CDR3 regions were amplified from genomic DNA using the immunoSEQ Assay, a bias-controlled multiplex PCR. The source study handled its data this way. Within the assay, amplification of reference gene primers was used to estimate how many nucleated cells each sample contained. To quantify the absolute abundance of each unique TCRbeta CDR3 rearrangement, sequence reads were collapsed and filtered. Productive Simpson clonality was computed per sample as the square root of Simpson's diversity index over productive rearrangements. In its TCRdb copy, this immuneACCESS table keeps in-frame sequences only and misses some clones. Where compared with another copy, unresolved V genes explain less than half of these, and the others have no known cause. V and J calls and clone size come straight from that table; D and trimming were deduced from the DNA. Within this sample are more than 150,000 clones, with around 86% of them counted one time only. Of the sample, around 7% is held by the ten largest clones.

The germline V and J ends show losses of 3 bases and 1 base respectively, and no gene match explains 3 bases of the junction. From a lookup of the germline V gene, CDR1 and CDR2 are SGHRS and YFSETQ. The cysteine opens and the phenylalanine closes a CDR3 of 14 amino acids. Just CDR3 DNA is preserved here, 42 bases in frame from base 1. Sequencing was carried out using peripheral blood. This TCR came from a man aged 40-50 years with acute or convalescent COVID-19. This chain joins TRBV5-1 to TRBJ2-5; 7 nucleotides in the junction match TRBD2. The DNA sequence reads TGCGCCAGCAGCTCACTAGCGTCCCAAGAGACCCAGTACTTC. Its product reads: CASSSLASQETQYF. Joined to the reference TRBV5-1 and TRBJ2-5 proteins, this CDR3 gives the full variable domain: KAGVTQTPRYLIKTRGQQVTLSCSPISGHRSVSWYQQTPGQGLQFLFEYFSETQRNKGNFPGRFSGRQFSNSRSEMNVSTLELGDSALYLCASSSLASQETQYFGPGTRLLVL.